The present entry profiles one TCR beta chain with its context. It was at deep level that the assay was run. Libraries were prepared by immunoSEQ multiplex PCR; TCRdb keeps only in-frame clonotypes and omits some of them. The table includes under 2.5 million clones, 85% to 95% detected once. This entry comes from a study of shared clonotypes between healthy human individuals. With 6 bases removed from V and 11 bases from J, the gap between germline ends came to 16 bases. The CDR3 is made up of 11 amino acids. Germline V CDR1 and CDR2: DFQATT, SNEGSKA (reference sequence). The chain combines TRBV20-1 with TRBJ2-5; D possibly matches TRBD1 or TRBD2 (5 bases each). Sequencing used naive CD4+ T cells from PBMCs. Described subset: CD45RA+ positively selected. This sequence originates from a young man in good health. Some clones in this sample may be carry-over from other donors' samples. The CDR3 nucleotides are TGCAGTGCCCGGGAACAGGTGATACAGTACTTC. Translation: CSAREQVIQYF.